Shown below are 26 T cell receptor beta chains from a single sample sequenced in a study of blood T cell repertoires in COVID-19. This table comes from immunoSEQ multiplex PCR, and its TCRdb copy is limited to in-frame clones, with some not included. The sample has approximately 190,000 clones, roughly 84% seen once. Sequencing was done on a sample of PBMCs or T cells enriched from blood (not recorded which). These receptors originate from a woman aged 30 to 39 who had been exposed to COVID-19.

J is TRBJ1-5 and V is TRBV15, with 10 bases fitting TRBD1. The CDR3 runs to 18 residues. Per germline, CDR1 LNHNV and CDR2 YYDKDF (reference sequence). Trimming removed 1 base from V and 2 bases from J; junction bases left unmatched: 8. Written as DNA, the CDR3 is TGTGCCACCAGCAGAGGTTCCGGGACAGGGGTAGGCAATCAGCCCCAGCATTTT. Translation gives CATSRGSGTGVGNQPQHF.

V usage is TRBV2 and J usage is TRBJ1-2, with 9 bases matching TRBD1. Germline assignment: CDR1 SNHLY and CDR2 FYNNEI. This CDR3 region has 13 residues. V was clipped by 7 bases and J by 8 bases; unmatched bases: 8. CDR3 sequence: CASIPGQGYGYTF. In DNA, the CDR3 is TGTGCCAGCATTCCGGGACAGGGATACGGCTACACCTTC.

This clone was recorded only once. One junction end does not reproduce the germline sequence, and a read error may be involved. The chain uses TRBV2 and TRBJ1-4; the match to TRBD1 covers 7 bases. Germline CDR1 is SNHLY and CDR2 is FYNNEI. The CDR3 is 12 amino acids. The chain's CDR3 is CASCDRAEKLFF. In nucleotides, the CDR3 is TGTGCCAGCTGTGACAGGGCGGAAAAACTGTTTTTT.

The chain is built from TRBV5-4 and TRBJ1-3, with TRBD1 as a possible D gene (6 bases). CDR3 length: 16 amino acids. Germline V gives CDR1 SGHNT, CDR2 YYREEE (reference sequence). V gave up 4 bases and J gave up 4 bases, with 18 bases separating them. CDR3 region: CASSRTGWGSGNTIYF. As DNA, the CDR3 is TGTGCCAGCAGCCGAACAGGGTGGGGATCCGGAAACACCATATATTTT.

The chain's CDR3 is CASSFTGGPTGDTQYF. CDR3 in DNA: TGCGCCAGCAGCTTTACGGGGGGCCCCACGGGAGATACGCAGTATTTT. The genes are TRBV5-1 and TRBJ2-3; D perhaps matches TRBD2 (7 bases). CDR3 length equals 16 residues. The V end was cut by 2 bases, the J end by 5 bases, with 18 bases between. Germline CDR1 SGHRS, CDR2 YFSETQ.

The CDR3 region is CASSQTGIGNTEAFF. The CDR3 DNA is TGTGCCAGCAGCCAGACAGGGATCGGGAACACTGAAGCTTTCTTT. V is TRBV3-1 (or the pseudogene TRBV3-2) and J is TRBJ1-1; 7 bases line up with TRBD1. The CDR3 sequence is 15 residues long. Germline trimming cut 3 bases from V and 1 base from J; bases unmatched to any gene: 5. Per germline, CDR1 LGHDT and CDR2 YNNKEL (reference sequence).

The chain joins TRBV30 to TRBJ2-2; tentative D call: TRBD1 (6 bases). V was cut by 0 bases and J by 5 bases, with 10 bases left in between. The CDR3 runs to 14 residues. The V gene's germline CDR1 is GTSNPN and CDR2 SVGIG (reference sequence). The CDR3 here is CAWSVGQGTGELFF. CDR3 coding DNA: TGTGCCTGGAGTGTGGGGCAGGGGACCGGGGAGCTGTTTTTT. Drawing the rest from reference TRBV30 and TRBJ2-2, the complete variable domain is SQTIHQWPATLVQPVGSPLSLECTVEGTSNPNLYWYRQAAGRGLQLLFYSVGIGQISSEVPQNLSASRPQDRQFILSSKKLLLSDSGFYLCAWSVGQGTGELFFGEGSRLTVL.

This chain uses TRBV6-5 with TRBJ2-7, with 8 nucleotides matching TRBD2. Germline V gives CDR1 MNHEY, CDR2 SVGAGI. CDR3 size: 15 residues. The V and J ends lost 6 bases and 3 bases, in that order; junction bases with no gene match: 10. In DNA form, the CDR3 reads TGTGCCAGCAGCAAACCAGGCGGGGGGAGCTACGAGCAGTACTTC. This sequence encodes CASSKPGGGSYEQYF.

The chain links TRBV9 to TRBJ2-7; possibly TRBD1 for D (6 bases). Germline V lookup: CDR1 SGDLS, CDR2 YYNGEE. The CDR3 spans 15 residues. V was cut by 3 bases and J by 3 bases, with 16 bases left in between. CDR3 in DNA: TGTGCCAGCAGCGCACAGGGAATTGGGGTCTACGAGCAGTACTTC. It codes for CASSAQGIGVYEQYF.

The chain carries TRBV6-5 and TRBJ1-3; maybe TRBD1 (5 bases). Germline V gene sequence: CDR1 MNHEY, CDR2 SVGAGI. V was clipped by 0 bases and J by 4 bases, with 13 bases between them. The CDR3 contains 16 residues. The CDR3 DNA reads TGTGCCAGCAGTTACTCTAGGGGAACTCTAGGAAACACCATATATTTT. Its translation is CASSYSRGTLGNTIYF.

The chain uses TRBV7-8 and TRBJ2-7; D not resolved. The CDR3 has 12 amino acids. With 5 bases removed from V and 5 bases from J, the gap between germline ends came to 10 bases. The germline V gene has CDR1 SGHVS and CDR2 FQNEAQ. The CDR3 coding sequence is TGTGCCAGCAGCCCGCCTCGAGACGAGCAGTACTTC. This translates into CASSPPRDEQYF. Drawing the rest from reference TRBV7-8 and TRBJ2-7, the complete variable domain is GAGVSQSPRYKVAKRGQDVALRCDPISGHVSLFWYQQALGQGPEFLTYFQNEAQLDKSGLPSDRFFAERPEGSVSTLKIQRTQQEDSAVYLCASSPPRDEQYFGPGTRLTVT.

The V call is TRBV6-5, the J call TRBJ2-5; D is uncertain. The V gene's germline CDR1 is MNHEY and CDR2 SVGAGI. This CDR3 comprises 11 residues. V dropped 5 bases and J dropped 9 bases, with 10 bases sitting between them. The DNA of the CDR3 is TGTGCCAGCAGTAGCACGGGTGCCCAGTACTTC. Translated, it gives CASSSTGAQYF.

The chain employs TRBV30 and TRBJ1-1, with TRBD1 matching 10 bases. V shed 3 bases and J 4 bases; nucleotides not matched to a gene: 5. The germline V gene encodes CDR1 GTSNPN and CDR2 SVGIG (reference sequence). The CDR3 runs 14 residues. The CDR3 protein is CAWRPGQGVTEAFF. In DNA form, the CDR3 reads TGTGCCTGGAGACCTGGACAGGGGGTCACTGAAGCTTTCTTT.

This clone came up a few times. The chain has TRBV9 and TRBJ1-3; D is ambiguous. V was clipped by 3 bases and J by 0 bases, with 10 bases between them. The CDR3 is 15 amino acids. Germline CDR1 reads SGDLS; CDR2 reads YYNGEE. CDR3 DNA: TGTGCCAGCAGCGGATCCGGTTACTCTGGAAACACCATATATTTT. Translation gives CASSGSGYSGNTIYF.

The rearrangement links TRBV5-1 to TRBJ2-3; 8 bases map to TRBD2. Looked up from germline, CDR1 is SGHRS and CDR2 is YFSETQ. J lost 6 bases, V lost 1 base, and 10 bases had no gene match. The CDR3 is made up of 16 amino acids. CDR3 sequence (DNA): TGCGCCAGCAGCTTGATCCGCGGGGGGATATCTGATACGCAGTATTTT. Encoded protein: CASSLIRGGISDTQYF.

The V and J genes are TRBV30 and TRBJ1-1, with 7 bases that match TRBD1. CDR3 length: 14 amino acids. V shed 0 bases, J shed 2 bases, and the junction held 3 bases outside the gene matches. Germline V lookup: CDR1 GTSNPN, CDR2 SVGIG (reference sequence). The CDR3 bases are TGTGCCTGGAGTGTGGGGACAGTTAACACTGAAGCTTTCTTT. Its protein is CAWSVGTVNTEAFF.

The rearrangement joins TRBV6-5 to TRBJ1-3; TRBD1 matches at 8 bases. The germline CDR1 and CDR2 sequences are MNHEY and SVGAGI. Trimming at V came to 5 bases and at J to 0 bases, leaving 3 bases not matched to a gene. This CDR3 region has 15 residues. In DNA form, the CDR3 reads TGTGCCAGCAGTCTCAGGGGGCTCTCTGGAAACACCATATATTTT. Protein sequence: CASSLRGLSGNTIYF.

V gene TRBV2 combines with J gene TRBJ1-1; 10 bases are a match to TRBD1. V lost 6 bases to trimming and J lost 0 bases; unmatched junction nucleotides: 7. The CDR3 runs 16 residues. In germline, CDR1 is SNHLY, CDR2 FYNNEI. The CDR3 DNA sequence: TGTGCCAGCAGGGACAGGGGGTTCTATCTGAACACTGAAGCTTTCTTT. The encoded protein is CASRDRGFYLNTEAFF. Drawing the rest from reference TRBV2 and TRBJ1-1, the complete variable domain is EPEVTQTPSHQVTQMGQEVILRCVPISNHLYFYWYRQILGQKVEFLVSFYNNEISEKSEIFDDQFSVERPDGSNFTLKIRSTKLEDSAMYFCASRDRGFYLNTEAFFGQGTRLTVV.

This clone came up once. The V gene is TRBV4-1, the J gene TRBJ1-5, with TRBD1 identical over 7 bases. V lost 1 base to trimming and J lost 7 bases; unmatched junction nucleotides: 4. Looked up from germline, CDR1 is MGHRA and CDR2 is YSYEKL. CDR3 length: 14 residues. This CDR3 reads CASSQGQGEQPQHF. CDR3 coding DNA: TGCGCCAGCAGCCAAGGACAGGGCGAACAGCCCCAGCATTTT.

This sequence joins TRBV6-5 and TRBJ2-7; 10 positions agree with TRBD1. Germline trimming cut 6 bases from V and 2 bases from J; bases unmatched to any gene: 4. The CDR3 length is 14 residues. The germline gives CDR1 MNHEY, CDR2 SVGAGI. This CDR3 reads CASSQTGGPYEQYF. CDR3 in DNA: TGTGCCAGCAGCCAGACAGGGGGCCCCTACGAGCAGTACTTC.

For the CDR3, the DNA is TGCGCCAGCAGCCAGACGGACAGGGGGAATGAAAAACTGTTTTTT. Residues: CASSQTDRGNEKLFF. The chain is built from TRBV4-3 and TRBJ1-4; 10 nucleotides line up with TRBD1. This CDR3 is built from 15 residues. Germline CDR1 is LGHNA and CDR2 is YSLEER. Trimming cost V 3 bases and J 5 bases; bases outside gene matches: 3.

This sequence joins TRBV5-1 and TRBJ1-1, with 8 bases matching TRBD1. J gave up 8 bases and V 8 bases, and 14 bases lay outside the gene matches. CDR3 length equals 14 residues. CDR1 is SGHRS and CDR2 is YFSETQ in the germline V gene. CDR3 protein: CASQLRQGQGEAFF. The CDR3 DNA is TGCGCCAGTCAATTAAGACAGGGGCAGGGCGAAGCTTTCTTT.

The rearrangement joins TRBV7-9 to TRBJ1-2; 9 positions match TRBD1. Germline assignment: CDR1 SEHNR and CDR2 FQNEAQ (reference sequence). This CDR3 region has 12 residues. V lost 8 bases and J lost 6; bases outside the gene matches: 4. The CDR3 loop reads CASGTGRDGYTF. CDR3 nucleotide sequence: TGTGCCAGCGGGACAGGGAGGGATGGCTACACCTTC. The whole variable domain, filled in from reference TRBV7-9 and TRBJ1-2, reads DTGVSQNPRHKITKRGQNVTFRCDPISEHNRLYWYRQTLGQGPEFLTYFQNEAQLEKSRLLSDRFSAERPKGSFSTLEIQRTEQGDSAMYLCASGTGRDGYTFGSGTRLTVV.

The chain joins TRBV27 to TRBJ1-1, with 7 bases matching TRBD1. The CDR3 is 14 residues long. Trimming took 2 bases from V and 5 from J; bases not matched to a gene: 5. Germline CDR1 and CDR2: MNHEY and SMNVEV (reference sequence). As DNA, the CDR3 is TGTGCCAGCAGTTTACTCGACAGGGATACTGAAGCTTTCTTT. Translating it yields CASSLLDRDTEAFF.

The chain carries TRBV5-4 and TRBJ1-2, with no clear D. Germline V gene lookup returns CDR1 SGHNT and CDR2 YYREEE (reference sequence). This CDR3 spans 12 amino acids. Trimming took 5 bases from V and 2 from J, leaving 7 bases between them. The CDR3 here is CASRASNYGYTF. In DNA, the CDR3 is TGTGCCAGCAGAGCCTCCAACTATGGCTACACCTTC.

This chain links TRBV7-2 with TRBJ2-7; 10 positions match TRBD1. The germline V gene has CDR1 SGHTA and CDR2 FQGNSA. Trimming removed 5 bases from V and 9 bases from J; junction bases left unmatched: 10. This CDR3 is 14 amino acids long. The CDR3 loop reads CASSLTGTGATQYF. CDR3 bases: TGTGCCAGCAGCCTCACCGGGACAGGGGCCACGCAGTACTTC.